This is a list of T cell receptor beta chains from one sample in a study of regulatory T cells in long-lasting Graves disease. MiXCR, applied by TCRdb to the multiplex PCR reads, yields one record per CDR3 protein. The table has fewer than 600,000 distinct CDR3 sequences, around a fifth seen once. Sequences were derived from peripheral blood mononuclear cells (PBMCs), sampled when the disease was refractory, from a patient treated with antithyroid drugs. These receptors were obtained from a female donor with Graves disease. The CDR3 runs from the conserved cysteine through the conserved F or W. A D gene is named only where the DNA matches it firmly. A row's size may be missing; if present it is once, few, many or a size class.

>few|TRBJ2-2|-|TRBV20-1
TGCAGTGCTCCGCGCGGGGAGCTGTTTTTT
CSAPRGELFF
>many|TRBJ2-2|TRBD1|TRBV28
TGTGCCAGCAGGTCCGGGACAGGGAACACCGGGGAGCTGTTTTTT
CASRSGTGNTGELFF
>-|TRBJ1-2|-|TRBV7-2
TGTGCCAGCAGCTTAGCCCCAGTAACAGCCCTCTATGGCTACACCTTC
CASSLAPVTALYGYTF
>-|TRBJ1-1|-|TRBV7-3
TGTGCCAGCAGCTTAAGTGGTCCGAGTGAAGCTTTCTTT
CASSLSGPSEAFF
>few|TRBJ2-2|-|TRBV9
TGTGCCAGCAGCGAGGGGAGAATCGGGGAGCTGTTTTTT
CASSEGRIGELFF
>many|TRBJ2-2|-|TRBV11-3
TGTGCCAGCAGCTTATCTCGAGCGGCCCTCGGGGAGCTGTTTTTT
CASSLSRAALGELFF
>many|TRBJ2-5|-|TRBV3-1
TGTGCCAGCAGCCAAAGTCAACCCCAAGAGACCCAGTACTTC
CASSQSQPQETQYF
>few|TRBJ1-4|-|TRBV6-5
TGTGCCAGCAGTTACTTCCAGGGATTAAATGAAAAACTGTTTTTT
CASSYFQGLNEKLFF
>-|TRBJ1-5|-|TRBV19
TGTGCCAGTAGTATAGCTGGAGGCCAACAGCCCCAGCATTTT
CASSIAGGQQPQHF
>many|TRBJ2-5|-|TRBV27
TGTGCCAGCAGTCCCCACGAGTTCTTGGAGACCCAGTACTTC
CASSPHEFLETQYF
>-|TRBJ1-6|-|TRBV7-6
TGTGCCAGCAGCGACAGTCCCGGCTATAATTCACCCCTCCACTTT
CASSDSPGYNSPLHF
>many|TRBJ2-7|-|TRBV2
TGTGCCAGCACCGATCCCATGACAGGCGGTACCTACGAGCAGTACTTC
CASTDPMTGGTYEQYF
>few|TRBJ1-3|-|TRBV2
TGTGCCAGCAGGGGGGGAGGAACCCTCTATTTT
CASRGGGTLYF
>-|TRBJ2-3|-|TRBV5-1
TGCGCCAGCAGCTTGGTTGGGGCCGGTACGCAGTATTTT
CASSLVGAGTQYF
>many|TRBJ1-2|TRBD1|TRBV2
TGTGCCAGCGGGGGACAGCTCTATGGCTACACCTTC
CASGGQLYGYTF
>-|TRBJ2-2|-|TRBV27
TGTGCCAGCAGTTTATCAAGACAAAGCAACACCGGGGAGCTGTTTTTT
CASSLSRQSNTGELFF
>-|TRBJ1-1|TRBD1|TRBV5-1
TGCGCCAGCAGCCTCGGGACAGTAATTAACACTGAAGCTTTCTTT
CASSLGTVINTEAFF
>many|TRBJ1-1|-|TRBV29-1
TGCAGCGCAATTGAACGGACCTGGCGAAGTGAAGCTTTCTTT
CSAIERTWRSEAFF
>few|TRBJ1-3|-|TRBV7-2
TGTGCCAGCGTGAGGGCCATTTCGTCTGGAAACACCATATATTTT
CASVRAISSGNTIYF
>few|TRBJ1-1|-|TRBV5-5
TGTGCCAGCAGCTTGGTGTCGGCGGAGGAAGCTTTCTTT
CASSLVSAEEAFF
>many|TRBJ1-2|-|TRBV10-3
TGTGCCATCAGTGAGTCGCTAGGGGACTATGGCTACACCTTC
CAISESLGDYGYTF
>-|TRBJ2-7|TRBD1|TRBV4-1
TGCGCCAGCAGCCGAGGGACAGGGGGAACCTACGAGCAGTACTTC
CASSRGTGGTYEQYF
>few|TRBJ1-1|-|TRBV18
TGTGCCAGCTCACCACCGACGGAATGGGGAGCTTTCTTT
CASSPPTEWGAFF
>-|TRBJ2-3|-|TRBV7-9
TGTGCCAGCAGCCTGGGACTGCCCACAGATACGCAGTATTTT
CASSLGLPTDTQYF
>-|TRBJ2-2|-|TRBV5-6
TGTGCCAGCAGCTTTGGCAGTCCTCCCGGGGAGCTGTTTTTT
CASSFGSPPGELFF
>many|TRBJ2-5|-|TRBV7-8
TGTGCCAGCAGCTTAACGAGGATGGCCAGACAAGAGACCCAGTACTTC
CASSLTRMARQETQYF